This T cell receptor (beta chain) was captured by sequencing in a study of beta chain features in type 1 diabetes. Study-wide results and limits: At VDJ recombination sites, type 1 diabetes patients had fewer insertions and more deleted nucleotides. Among all four CD4+ subsets, Type 1 diabetes patients had TCRB CDR3s that were moderately but significantly shorter.

The sequenced template was cDNA made from the entire isolated RNA. There were about 3.57 million reads on average in the naive, central memory and regulatory T cell samples. TCRdb's table, derived via immunoSEQ multiplex PCR, lists solely in-frame clones and lacks some. The sample has hundreds of thousands of clones; roughly 13% are singletons. The V segment lost 0 bases and the J segment 7 bases; nucleotides outside the gene matches: 14. There are 19 residues in the CDR3. CDR1 is MNHEY and CDR2 is SMNVEV in the germline V gene (reference sequence). As concerns this clone: Its antigen is as yet unknown.

Sample: naive CD4+ T cells from blood. V and J are TRBV27 and TRBJ2-1, with 11 bases lining up with TRBD1. This receptor was obtained from a man aged 18 to 35 with type 1 diabetes. CDR3 DNA sequence: TGTGCCAGCAGTTTATCGATTTTGCGGACAGGGGGCCCGGGGAATGAGCAGTTCTTC. Encoded protein: CASSLSILRTGGPGNEQFF.